This T cell receptor (beta chain) was sequenced during a study of cytomegalovirus exposure and HLA in healthy donors. Study outcomes and limitations: Most likely, a cluster of highly shared sequence variants arose as a sequencing artifact. Later analysis revealed greater clonal expansion in HLA-associated TCR beta chains than in equally common others.

Turning to this clone: What it binds is unknown.

The PCR had 60 Vbeta and 13 Jbeta primers. Some clones are missing from TCRdb's copy, which holds only in-frame ones; the method was immunoSEQ multiplex PCR. The data hold some 81,000 clones, with about three quarters observed a single time. The trim removed 2 bases at V and 0 bases at J, leaving 9 bases unmatched. CDR1 and CDR2 (germline): GTSNPN, SVGIG (reference sequence). The length of the CDR3 is 19 residues. Sequencing was done on a sample of PBMCs. The clonotype was recovered from a woman aged 40 to 49 in good health and CMV-seropositive. The chain recombines TRBV30 with TRBJ2-3, with TRBD2 matching 15 bases. The CDR3 coding sequence is TGTGCCTGGAGTCCCCGGGGACTAGCGGGAGGTTTTAGCACAGATACGCAGTATTTT. Its translation: CAWSPRGLAGGFSTDTQYF.